The 16 T cell receptor beta chains given below trace back to one sample, sequenced in a study of blood T cells in healthy people across ages. With a J-beta primer mix and a sample-barcoded 5' primer, a second PCR ran about 7 to 12 cycles. Each CDR3 protein is one row after TCRdb ran MiXCR on the 5' RACE reads. This table has around 690,000 distinct CDR3 sequences, about 54% appearing once. The sequenced sample was blood. These receptors came from a man between 60 and 70 years old in good health.

In this sample, this clonotype turned up a few times. This sequence joins TRBV15 and TRBJ2-7; D is perhaps TRBD1 (5 bases). The V end was cut by 0 bases, the J end by 5 bases, with 14 bases between. The CDR3 has 15 residues. Germline V gene sequence: CDR1 LNHNV, CDR2 YYDKDF (reference sequence). The CDR3 DNA is TGTGCCACCAGCAGAGATTGGCAGGGCGGCAACGAGCAGTACTTC. This translates into CATSRDWQGGNEQYF.

The genes are TRBV29-1 and TRBJ2-2; 8 positions agree with TRBD1. The length of the CDR3 is 14 residues. The germline gives CDR1 SQVTM, CDR2 ANQGSEA. With 6 bases clipped from V and 1 base from J, the junction kept 4 bases outside the gene matches. The CDR3 region is CSVGTGMNTGELFF. The CDR3 nucleotides are TGCAGCGTGGGGACAGGCATGAACACCGGGGAGCTGTTTTTT.

The chain links TRBV20-1 to TRBJ2-4; 8 bases match TRBD1. The J call may be incorrect, as the DNA end agrees better with TRBJ2-7. Per the germline V gene, CDR1 is DFQATT and CDR2 is SNEGSKA (reference sequence). The CDR3 is 13 residues long. DNA for the CDR3: TGCAGTGCTCTCGGGACAGGCGGGAACGAGCAGTACTTC. This sequence encodes CSALGTGGNEQYF.

The chain recombines TRBV10-3 with TRBJ1-2; no definite D call. Germline CDR1 reads ENHRY; CDR2 reads SYGVKD. V lost 6 bases and J lost 5, with 13 bases in between. The CDR3 loop spans 13 amino acids. The DNA for the CDR3 is TGTGCCATCAGCCCTGCCTATAATTATGGCTACACCTTC. Protein product: CAISPAYNYGYTF.

The chain uses TRBV5-5 and TRBJ2-5; possible D gene TRBD1, 6 bases. Trimming took off 3 bases at V and 3 bases at J, with 21 bases between the two ends. Germline V gene sequence: CDR1 SGHKS, CDR2 YYEKEE (reference sequence). There are 17 residues in the CDR3. CDR3 coding DNA: TGTGCCAGCAGCTCTCCACCCACAGGGATTCCGAAAGAGACCCAGTACTTC. Translation: CASSSPPTGIPKETQYF. Together with reference TRBV5-5 and TRBJ2-5, the CDR3 gives the full variable domain: DAGVTQSPTHLIKTRGQQVTLRCSPISGHKSVSWYQQVLGQGPQFIFQYYEKEERGRGNFPDRFSARQFPNYSSELNVNALLLGDSALYLCASSSPPTGIPKETQYFGPGTRLLVL.

This clonotype was found a few times. The chain recombines TRBV5-1 with TRBJ1-2, with D hard to call. The CDR3 runs 12 residues. CDR1 is SGHRS, CDR2 YFSETQ, per germline. The V and J ends lost 5 bases and 4 bases respectively, with 9 bases between them. Written as DNA, the CDR3 is TGCGCCAGCAGGGACGGATTCTATGGCTACACCTTC. This sequence encodes CASRDGFYGYTF.

The chain uses TRBV7-9 and TRBJ1-1; the D is unclear. This CDR3 region has 14 residues. V lost 2 bases and J lost 0, with 7 bases in between. Germline V lookup: CDR1 SEHNR, CDR2 FQNEAQ (reference sequence). The CDR3 coding sequence is TGTGCCAGCAGCTTAATAGGCATGAACACTGAAGCTTTCTTT. Translating it yields CASSLIGMNTEAFF.

The chain uses TRBV5-1 and TRBJ2-1; the D gene is possibly TRBD2 (7 bases). The CDR3 consists of 15 residues. Trimming removed 7 bases at V and 8 bases at J, with 22 bases between. CDR1 SGHRS and CDR2 YFSETQ come from the germline V gene. DNA of the CDR3: TGCGCCAGCGGGCGTAGGATTTCGGGGGGCGATGAGCAGTTCTTC. It translates to CASGRRISGGDEQFF.

The genes are TRBV4-2 and TRBJ2-2; D uncertain. Trimming stripped 1 base from V and 6 bases from J, with 12 bases between. Looked up from germline, CDR1 is LGHNA and CDR2 is YNFKEQ. The CDR3 runs 15 residues. CDR3 nucleotides: TGTGCCAGCAGCCAAGGTGTTTCCGCGGCCGGGGAGCTGTTTTTT. It specifies CASSQGVSAAGELFF.

V and J are TRBV7-8 and TRBJ1-4, with TRBD1 matching over 9 bases. CDR1 SGHVS and CDR2 FQNEAQ come from the germline V gene. Trimming took 1 base from V and 5 from J; bases not matched to a gene: 5. This CDR3 comprises 16 residues. This CDR3 reads CASSLVPGQGNEKLFF. Written as DNA, the CDR3 is TGTGCCAGCAGCTTAGTCCCGGGACAGGGAAATGAAAAACTGTTTTTT.

This clonotype came up a few times. In DNA form, the CDR3 reads TGTGCCAGCAGCCAAAGGACAAACTATGGCTACACCTTC. Its protein is CASSQRTNYGYTF. The V and J genes are TRBV3-1 and TRBJ1-2, with D maybe TRBD1 (5 bases). Per germline, CDR1 LGHDT and CDR2 YNNKEL (reference sequence). The CDR3 is 13 residues long. Trimming left V 2 bases short and J 2 bases short, with 6 bases between.

This sequence joins TRBV4-1 and TRBJ1-5; unclear D gene. The V gene lost 0 bases and the J gene lost 5 bases, with 5 bases spanning the gap. CDR1 MGHRA and CDR2 YSYEKL come from the germline V gene. The CDR3 length is 13 residues. CDR3 amino acids: CASSQDAYQPQHF. In DNA, the CDR3 is TGCGCCAGCAGCCAAGATGCTTATCAGCCCCAGCATTTT.

The rearrangement links TRBV29-1 to TRBJ1-1, with D unclear. The CDR3 covers 13 residues. The germline V gene encodes CDR1 SQVTM and CDR2 ANQGSEA. Trimming cost V 3 bases and J 4 bases, with 12 bases left between them. DNA for the CDR3: TGCAGCGTTGAGGAAGGGTTCGGCACTGAAGCTTTCTTT. This gives the protein CSVEEGFGTEAFF.

This clonotype was counted a few times. The junction departs from germline at one end; a sequencing error may be responsible. CDR3 sequence: CASSTLAGGTDTQYF. CDR3 bases: TGTGCCAGCAGCACCCTAGCGGGCGGCACAGACACGCAGTATTTT. The chain couples TRBV12-3 or TRBV12-4 to TRBJ2-3; 8 positions agree with TRBD2. The CDR3 length is 15 residues.

CDR3 loop: CASSLGTAVGYEQYF. The CDR3 DNA reads TGTGCCAGCAGCTTAGGTACAGCAGTGGGTTACGAGCAGTACTTC. This chain joins TRBV7-2 and TRBJ2-4; D is ambiguous. The DNA matches TRBJ2-7 better at its end, which makes the J call doubtful. Germline-derived CDR1 and CDR2 are SGHTA and FQGNSA. CDR3 length equals 15 residues.

This clonotype was detected once. The chain has TRBV19 and TRBJ2-1; a weak D match, TRBD1 (6 bases). The last part of the DNA fits TRBJ2-7 better; the J call may be wrong. Germline V gene lookup returns CDR1 LNHDA and CDR2 SQIVND (reference sequence). This CDR3 has 14 amino acids. CDR3 protein: CASTKGRGYNEQYF. CDR3 DNA: TGTGCCAGTACCAAAGGTAGGGGGTACAATGAGCAGTACTTC.